The 15 T cell receptor beta chains listed next were all sequenced from one sample in a study of blood T cells in healthy people across ages. Primers used in a second PCR of about 7 to 11 cycles were a sample-barcoded 5' primer and a J-beta primer mix. One entry per CDR3 protein, called by TCRdb with MiXCR from the 5' RACE reads. Among more than 700,000 distinct CDR3 sequences listed, about 53% were seen once. The source material was blood. Source of these receptors: an elderly man in good health.

The chain uses TRBV5-1 and TRBJ2-7; 8 nucleotides align to TRBD1. The CDR3 totals 14 residues. CDR1 SGHRS and CDR2 YFSETQ come from the germline V gene. Trimming at V came to 5 bases and at J to 2 bases, leaving 6 bases not matched to a gene. As DNA, the CDR3 is TGCGCCAGCAGAGTCGGGACAGGAACCTACGAGCAGTACTTC. As protein: CASRVGTGTYEQYF.

This clonotype came up a few times. This rearrangement joins TRBV5-1 to TRBJ2-5; 7 bases are shared with TRBD1. Trimming took 4 bases from V and 4 from J; bases not matched to a gene: 16. This CDR3 contains 17 residues. Germline CDR1 and CDR2: SGHRS and YFSETQ. The DNA for the CDR3 is TGCGCCAGCAGCCTGGGGACCGTCGGACAGGTAGGAGAGACCCAGTACTTC. Translating gives CASSLGTVGQVGETQYF.

V usage is TRBV29-1 and J usage is TRBJ2-3; D unresolved. Germline-derived CDR1 and CDR2 are SQVTM and ANQGSEA. This CDR3 is built from 13 residues. Trimming pared 2 bases from V and 14 bases from J, leaving 20 bases between. The CDR3 region has the DNA TGCAGCGTTGAACTTGGGAAGCACAGATACGCGTATTTT. It codes for CSVELGKHRYAYF.

This sequence joins TRBV12-5 and TRBJ2-7; D possibly corresponds to TRBD1 (6 bases). The CDR3 is 14 residues long. CDR1 and CDR2 from the germline V gene are LGHNT and FRNRAP. The V end lost 5 bases, the J end lost 0 bases, and 11 bases lay between the germline ends. For the CDR3, the DNA is TGTGCTAGTGGTCGCTACAGGGACTCCTACGAGCAGTACTTC. Its protein is CASGRYRDSYEQYF.

This chain uses TRBV7-9 with TRBJ2-7; 9 bases match TRBD1. With V trimmed by 5 bases and J by 3 bases, 8 bases remained unmatched. The CDR3 extends over 15 amino acids. CDR1 and CDR2 from the germline V gene are SEHNR and FQNEAQ (reference sequence). CDR3 in amino acids: CASSGPGTGIYEQYF. CDR3 sequence (DNA): TGTGCCAGCAGCGGGCCCGGGACAGGGATCTACGAGCAGTACTTC.

The rearrangement joins TRBV7-9 to TRBJ2-7, with 8 bases that match TRBD1. Germline V lookup: CDR1 SEHNR, CDR2 FQNEAQ (reference sequence). Losses at the gene ends were 1 base for V and 5 bases for J; bases not matched to a gene: 4. The CDR3 length is 14 residues. The CDR3 region has the DNA TGTGCCAGCAGCTTAGGCCGACAGGGGAACGAGCAGTACTTC. Protein product: CASSLGRQGNEQYF.

The J gene is TRBJ2-7, the V gene TRBV18; 10 bases line up with TRBD1. CDR3 length: 15 residues. From germline, CDR1 is KGHSH and CDR2 LQKENI. With 2 bases clipped from V and 2 bases from J, the junction kept 3 bases outside the gene matches. CDR3 region: CASSPTGTGAYEQYF. In DNA, the CDR3 is TGTGCCAGCTCACCAACCGGGACAGGGGCCTACGAGCAGTACTTC.

This clonotype was observed a handful of times. This rearrangement joins TRBV20-1 to TRBJ2-5; 10 bases align to TRBD1. The J call is doubtful: the DNA matches TRBJ2-7 better. The CDR3 has 13 amino acids. Germline assignment: CDR1 DFQATT and CDR2 SNEGSKA (reference sequence). The CDR3 region has the DNA TGCAGTCCCTCGGGACAGGGGAAGGGCGAGCAGTACTTC. Translating gives CSPSGQGKGEQYF.

The CDR3 loop reads CASAGWGQYNEQFF. CDR3 DNA sequence: TGCGCCAGCGCTGGGTGGGGGCAATACAATGAGCAGTTCTTC. The chain is built from TRBV5-1 and TRBJ2-1; the D gene is possibly TRBD1 (6 bases). This CDR3 spans 14 amino acids. Germline CDR1 is SGHRS and CDR2 is YFSETQ. Trimming cost V 7 bases and J 4 bases, with 15 bases left between them.

J is TRBJ2-5 and V is TRBV9; 10 bases line up with TRBD2. V trimming: 0 bases; J trimming: 5 bases; junction bases outside the gene matches: 10. The CDR3 runs 17 residues. The germline CDR1 and CDR2 sequences are SGDLS and YYNGEE. The CDR3 region is CASSVEGVAGGRETQYF. The CDR3 DNA reads TGTGCCAGCAGCGTAGAGGGAGTAGCGGGAGGCCGGGAGACCCAGTACTTC.

The chain employs TRBV4-1 and TRBJ2-4, with 12 bases lining up with TRBD1. Matching the DNA end better, TRBJ2-7 makes the J call doubtful. Germline CDR1 is MGHRA and CDR2 is YSYEKL. The CDR3 consists of 14 residues. The CDR3 loop is CASGWDRGRYEQYF. The CDR3, as DNA: TGCGCCAGCGGTTGGGACAGGGGGCGCTACGAGCAGTACTTC.

The chain combines TRBV6-1 with TRBJ1-1, with TRBD1 matching 10 bases. Germline V gives CDR1 MNHNS, CDR2 SASEGT. The V and J ends lost 10 bases and 2 bases, in that order; junction bases with no gene match: 10. This CDR3 is 15 amino acids long. CDR3 DNA: TGTGCCATCATGGACAGGGGGGCTCGAAACACTGAAGCTTTCTTT. Its protein product is CAIMDRGARNTEAFF.

The chain carries TRBV7-2 and TRBJ1-5, with D possibly matching TRBD1 (5 bases). CDR3 length: 16 residues. Per germline, CDR1 SGHTA and CDR2 FQGNSA. The V end lost 2 bases, the J end lost 2 bases, and 13 bases lay between the germline ends. This chain's CDR3 is CASSLSRGGGNQPQHF. The CDR3 DNA is TGTGCCAGCAGCTTATCTAGGGGTGGGGGCAATCAGCCCCAGCATTTT.

In this sample, this clonotype turned up a few times. The chain has TRBV9 and TRBJ2-3; D is undetermined. The germline gives CDR1 SGDLS, CDR2 YYNGEE. The ends were cut back, 0 bases at V and 2 bases at J, with 10 bases in the middle. CDR3 length equals 15 residues. The CDR3 protein is CASSVVGGYTDTQYF. CDR3 nucleotides: TGTGCCAGCAGCGTAGTTGGCGGATACACAGATACGCAGTATTTT. Based on the CDR3 plus reference TRBV9 and TRBJ2-3, the full variable domain is DSGVTQTPKHLITATGQRVTLRCSPRSGDLSVYWYQQSLDQGLQFLIQYYNGEERAKGNILERFSAQQFPDLHSELNLSSLELGDSALYFCASSVVGGYTDTQYFGPGTRLTVL.

This rearrangement joins TRBV20-1 to TRBJ2-7; 12 bases align to TRBD1. CDR1 is DFQATT and CDR2 is SNEGSKA in the germline V gene (reference sequence). This CDR3 comprises 13 residues. J lost 6 bases, V lost 5 bases, and 5 bases had no gene match. CDR3 nucleotides: TGCAGTGCTGGGGGACAGGGGGCTGGCGAGCAGTACTTC. Translating it yields CSAGGQGAGEQYF.